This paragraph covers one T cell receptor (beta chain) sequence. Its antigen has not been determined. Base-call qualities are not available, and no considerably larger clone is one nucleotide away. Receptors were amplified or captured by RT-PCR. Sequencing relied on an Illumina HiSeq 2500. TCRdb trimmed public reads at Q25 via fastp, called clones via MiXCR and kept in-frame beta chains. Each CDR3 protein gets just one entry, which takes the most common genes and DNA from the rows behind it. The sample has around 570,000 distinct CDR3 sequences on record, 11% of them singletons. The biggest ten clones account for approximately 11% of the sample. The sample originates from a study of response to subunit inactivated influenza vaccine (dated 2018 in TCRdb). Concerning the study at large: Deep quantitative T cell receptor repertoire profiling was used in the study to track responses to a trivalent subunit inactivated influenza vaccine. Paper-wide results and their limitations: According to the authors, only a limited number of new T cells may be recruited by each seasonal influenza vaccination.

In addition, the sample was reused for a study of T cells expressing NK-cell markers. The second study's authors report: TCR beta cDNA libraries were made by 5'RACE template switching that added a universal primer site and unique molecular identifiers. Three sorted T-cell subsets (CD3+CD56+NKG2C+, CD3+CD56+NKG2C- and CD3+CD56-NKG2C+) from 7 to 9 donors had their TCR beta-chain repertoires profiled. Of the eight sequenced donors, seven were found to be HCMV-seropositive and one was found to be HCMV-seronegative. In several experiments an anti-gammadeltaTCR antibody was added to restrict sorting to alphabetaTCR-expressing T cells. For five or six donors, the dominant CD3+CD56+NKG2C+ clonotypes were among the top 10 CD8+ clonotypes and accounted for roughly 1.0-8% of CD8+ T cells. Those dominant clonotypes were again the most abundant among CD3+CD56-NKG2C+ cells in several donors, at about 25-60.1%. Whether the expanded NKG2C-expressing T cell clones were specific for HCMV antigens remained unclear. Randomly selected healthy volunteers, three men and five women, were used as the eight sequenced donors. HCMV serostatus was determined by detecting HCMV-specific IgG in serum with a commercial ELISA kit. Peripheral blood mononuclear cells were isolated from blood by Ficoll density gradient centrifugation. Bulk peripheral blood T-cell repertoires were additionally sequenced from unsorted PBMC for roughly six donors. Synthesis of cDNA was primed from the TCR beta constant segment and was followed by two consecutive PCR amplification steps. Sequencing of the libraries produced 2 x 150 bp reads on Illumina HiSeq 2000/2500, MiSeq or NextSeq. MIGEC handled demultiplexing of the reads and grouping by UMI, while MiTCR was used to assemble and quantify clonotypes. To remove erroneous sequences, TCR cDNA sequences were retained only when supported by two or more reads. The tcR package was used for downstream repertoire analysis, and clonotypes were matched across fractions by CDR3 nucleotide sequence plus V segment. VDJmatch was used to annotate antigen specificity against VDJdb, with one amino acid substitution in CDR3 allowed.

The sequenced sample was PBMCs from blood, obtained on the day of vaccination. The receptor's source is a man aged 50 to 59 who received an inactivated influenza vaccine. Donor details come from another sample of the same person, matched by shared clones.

The DNA sequence reads TGTGCCAGCACCGTCCCTTGGGGGGGAGCGGTCTATGGCTACACCTTC. It codes for CASTVPWGGAVYGYTF. The rearrangement combines TRBV7-2 with TRBJ1-2; TRBD1 is possibly the D segment (5 matching bases). V is shortened by 7 bases, J by 4 bases, and the region joining them spans 22 bases. The germline V gene supplies CDR1 SGHTA and CDR2 FQGNSA. From the cysteine up to the phenylalanine, the CDR3 has a length of 16 residues. The only DNA kept is the CDR3, 48 bases in frame from the first base.